These 18 T cell receptor beta chains share one sample of origin, sequenced in a study of T-cell reconstitution after alpha-beta-depleted transplantation in children. Unique molecular identifiers were incorporated into the prepared TCRbeta library. TCRdb reanalysed the PCR reads using MiXCR and keeps one entry per CDR3 protein. The table lists about 830,000 distinct CDR3 sequences, 16% of them singletons, with about 5% in the top ten. This sample comprised PBMCs, mostly from graft donor cells, obtained 360 days after TCRalphabeta/CD19-depleted stem cell transplant. The receptor set was obtained from a male patient aged 10 to 17 who had a stem cell transplant for acute lymphoblastic leukemia, so the T cells may come from the graft donor.

The chain's CDR3 is CASSLLRGPQNNEQFF. For the CDR3, the DNA is TGTGCCAGCAGCTTATTGCGGGGCCCTCAAAACAATGAGCAGTTCTTC. The chain couples TRBV7-9 to TRBJ2-1; D may be TRBD2 (6 bases). Germline CDR1 and CDR2: SEHNR and FQNEAQ (reference sequence). V was shortened by 2 bases and J by 5 bases, with 16 bases between the two germline ends. The CDR3 runs 16 residues.

The chain carries TRBV6-4 and TRBJ2-3; the D is unclear. V lost 4 bases, J lost 1 base, and 9 bases lay in between. The CDR3 sequence is 14 residues long. Germline V lookup: CDR1 MRHNA, CDR2 SNTAGT. CDR3 nucleotide sequence: TGTGCCAGCAGTGGTGGCGACGGCACAGATACGCAGTATTTT. Translation gives CASSGGDGTDTQYF.

The chain joins TRBV4-1 to TRBJ2-1; D is perhaps TRBD1 (5 bases). The V gene lost 0 bases and the J gene lost 4 bases, with 25 bases spanning the gap. The CDR3 sequence is 20 residues long. Germline V gene lookup returns CDR1 MGHRA and CDR2 YSYEKL. This CDR3 is CASSQDLLAATANLYNEQFF. CDR3 nucleotides: TGCGCCAGCAGCCAAGATTTGCTGGCCGCGACAGCTAACCTTTACAATGAGCAGTTCTTC.

This chain connects TRBV5-1 to TRBJ2-3, with 8 nucleotides matching TRBD2. V lost 2 bases, J lost 6 bases, and 8 bases stayed unmatched. This CDR3 spans 15 amino acids. Germline loops: CDR1 SGHRS, CDR2 YFSETQ. This CDR3 is CASSFRTSRDDTQYF. CDR3 coding DNA: TGCGCCAGCAGCTTTCGGACTAGCCGAGATGATACGCAGTATTTT.

Only a few counts were recorded for this clonotype. The chain combines TRBV20-1 with TRBJ2-3, with 11 bases identical to TRBD2. The V gene's germline CDR1 is DFQATT and CDR2 SNEGSKA (reference sequence). The CDR3 is 18 amino acids. With 3 bases clipped from V and 2 bases from J, the junction kept 13 bases outside the gene matches. In DNA, the CDR3 is TGCAGTGCTAGTTTAGCGGGAGGGCCCCCTGGCTTCACAGATACGCAGTATTTT. Its translation is CSASLAGGPPGFTDTQYF.

This rearrangement joins TRBV29-1 to TRBJ2-1, with a weak D call TRBD1 (6 bases). The CDR3 runs 12 residues. CDR1 and CDR2 (germline): SQVTM, ANQGSEA. V was pared by 4 bases and J by 13 bases, with 17 bases between. CDR3 amino acids: CSVVITGSAQFF. Written as DNA, the CDR3 is TGCAGCGTTGTTATTACAGGGTCGGCCCAGTTCTTC.

This clonotype occurred a few times. J is TRBJ2-3 and V is TRBV13; D not resolved. Trimming stripped 1 base from V and 5 bases from J, with 7 bases between. The CDR3 is made up of 13 amino acids. Germline CDR1 reads PRHDT; CDR2 reads FYEKMQ (reference sequence). CDR3 sequence (DNA): TGTGCCAGCAGCTTAGAGAGCCGAGATACGCAGTATTTT. Protein sequence: CASSLESRDTQYF.

This chain uses TRBV7-8 with TRBJ2-2, with D tentatively TRBD2 (6 bases). Deletions cut 5 bases from V and 5 bases from J, with 18 bases between. Germline loops: CDR1 SGHVS, CDR2 FQNEAQ. This CDR3 has 16 residues. Here the CDR3 reads CASSLVRRVQTGELFF. CDR3 nucleotide sequence: TGTGCCAGCAGCCTAGTCAGGAGGGTGCAGACCGGGGAGCTGTTTTTT. The variable domain in full, completed from reference TRBV7-8 and TRBJ2-2, reads GAGVSQSPRYKVAKRGQDVALRCDPISGHVSLFWYQQALGQGPEFLTYFQNEAQLDKSGLPSDRFFAERPEGSVSTLKIQRTQQEDSAVYLCASSLVRRVQTGELFFGEGSRLTVL.

The chain links TRBV6-5 to TRBJ2-7, with a tentative D call TRBD1 (6 bases). The CDR3 covers 12 residues. Germline V gene sequence: CDR1 MNHEY, CDR2 SVGAGI. V was cut by 8 bases and J by 2 bases, with 10 bases left in between. The CDR3 bases are TGTGCCAGCTCTGGACAGCCCTACGAGCAGTACTTC. It translates to CASSGQPYEQYF.

This clonotype was observed a few times. The rearrangement joins TRBV21-1 to TRBJ1-4. TRBV21-1 is reported as a pseudogene. The CDR3 totals 11 residues. The CDR3 bases are TGTGCCAGCAGGATCCGGTACGTACTGTTTTTT. Protein product: CASRIRYVLFF.

The CDR3 region has the DNA TGCAGCGTCAGCAGGGTGGGGGAGCAGTACTTC. This encodes CSVSRVGEQYF. The J gene is TRBJ2-7, the V gene TRBV29-1, with D possibly matching TRBD1 (5 bases). The CDR3 has 11 amino acids. Germline assignment: CDR1 SQVTM and CDR2 ANQGSEA. V was cut by 6 bases and J by 7 bases, with 13 bases left in between.

With regard to this clonotype: Just one base apart from a much larger clone, this may be a read error. The CDR3 sequence is CASSVVGLPGPNEQFF. The CDR3 DNA follows: TGTGCCAGCAGCGTAGTCGGACTACCGGGGCCAAATGAGCAGTTCTTC. The chain is built from TRBV9 and TRBJ2-1, with a possible D match to TRBD2 (6 bases). V gave up 0 bases and J gave up 7 bases, with 17 bases separating them. The CDR3 has 16 amino acids. In germline, CDR1 is SGDLS, CDR2 YYNGEE.

This clonotype was seen only a few times. CDR3 protein: CASSEAPPGLAKNIQYF. The CDR3 nucleotides are TGTGCCAGCAGTGAAGCCCCACCGGGACTAGCGAAAAACATTCAGTACTTC. V usage is TRBV2 and J usage is TRBJ2-4, with 10 positions matching TRBD2. CDR3 length: 17 residues. V was clipped by 0 bases and J by 4 bases; unmatched bases: 6. Germline values: CDR1 SNHLY, CDR2 FYNNEI.

This clonotype was observed a few times. The chain employs TRBV5-6 and TRBJ1-5, with D perhaps TRBD1 (5 bases). Trimming shortened V by 3 bases and J by 4 bases, and 11 bases separated the two germline ends. The CDR3 spans 14 residues. Germline assignment: CDR1 SGHDT and CDR2 YYEEEE. The DNA for the CDR3 is TGTGCCAGCAGCTCGGGCAGGGCAAATCAGCCCCAGCATTTT. Translation gives CASSSGRANQPQHF. The whole variable domain, remainder taken from reference TRBV5-6 and TRBJ1-5, is DAGVTQSPTHLIKTRGQQVTLRCSPKSGHDTVSWYQQALGQGPQFIFQYYEEEERQRGNFPDRFSGHQFPNYSSELNVNALLLGDSALYLCASSSGRANQPQHFGDGTRLSIL.

This clonotype occurred many times. The chain recombines TRBV29-1 with TRBJ2-3; 7 bases are a match to TRBD1. Germline CDR1 reads SQVTM; CDR2 reads ANQGSEA. CDR3 length: 12 residues. V shed 6 bases and J 2 bases; nucleotides not matched to a gene: 2. The CDR3: CSVGTDTDTQYF. In nucleotides, the CDR3 is TGCAGCGTAGGGACAGACACAGATACGCAGTATTTT.

The chain links TRBV12-3 or TRBV12-4 to TRBJ2-7, with no clear D. The V and J ends lost 3 bases and 0 bases respectively, with 15 bases between them. The CDR3 spans 16 residues. CDR3 nucleotide sequence: TGTGCCAGCAGTTTGAGAAGGACGCCCATCTCCTACGAGCAGTACTTC. Amino acids: CASSLRRTPISYEQYF.

The table lists this clonotype with a few counts. V and J are TRBV5-1 and TRBJ1-2; possible D gene TRBD1, 5 bases. Germline CDR1 and CDR2: SGHRS and YFSETQ. V lost 4 bases and J lost 2, with 12 bases in between. The CDR3 spans 14 residues. The CDR3 coding sequence is TGCGCCAGCAGCGTGGACACGTTCAACTATGGCTACACCTTC. It is translated as CASSVDTFNYGYTF.

This clonotype appeared a few times. CDR3 sequence (DNA): TGCAGTGCTAGGATCCGGGCCTGGAACACTGAAGCTTTCTTT. As protein: CSARIRAWNTEAFF. The rearrangement joins TRBV20-1 to TRBJ1-1; D unresolved. V gave up 3 bases and J gave up 1 base, with 12 bases separating them. This CDR3 has 14 amino acids. Per germline, CDR1 DFQATT and CDR2 SNEGSKA (reference sequence).